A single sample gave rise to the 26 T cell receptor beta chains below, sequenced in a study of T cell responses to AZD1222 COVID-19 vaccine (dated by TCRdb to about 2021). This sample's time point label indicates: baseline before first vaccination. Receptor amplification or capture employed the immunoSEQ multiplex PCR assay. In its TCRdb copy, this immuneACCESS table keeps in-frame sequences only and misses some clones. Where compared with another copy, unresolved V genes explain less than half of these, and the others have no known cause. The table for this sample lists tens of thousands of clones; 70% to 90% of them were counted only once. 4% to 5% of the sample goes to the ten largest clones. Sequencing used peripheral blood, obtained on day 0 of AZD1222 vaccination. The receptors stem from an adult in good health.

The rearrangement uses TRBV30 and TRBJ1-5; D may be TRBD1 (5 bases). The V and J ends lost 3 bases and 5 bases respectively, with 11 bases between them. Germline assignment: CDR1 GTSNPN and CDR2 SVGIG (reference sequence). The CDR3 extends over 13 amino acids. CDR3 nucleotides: TGTGCCTGGAGATACGGGGACCATCAGCCCCAGCATTTT. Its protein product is CAWRYGDHQPQHF.

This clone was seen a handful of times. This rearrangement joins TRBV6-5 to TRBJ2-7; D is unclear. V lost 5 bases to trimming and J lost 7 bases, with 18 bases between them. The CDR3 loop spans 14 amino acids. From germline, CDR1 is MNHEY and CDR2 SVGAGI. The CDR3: CASSRTTNSKEQYF. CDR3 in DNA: TGTGCCAGCAGTCGAACCACGAATTCGAAGGAGCAGTACTTC.

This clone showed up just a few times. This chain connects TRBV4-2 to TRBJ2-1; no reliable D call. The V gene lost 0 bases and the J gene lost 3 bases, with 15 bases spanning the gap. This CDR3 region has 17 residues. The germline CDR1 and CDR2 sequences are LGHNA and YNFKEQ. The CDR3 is CASSQDRSASRYNEQFF. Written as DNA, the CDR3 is TGTGCCAGCAGCCAAGATCGGTCGGCTAGTCGCTACAATGAGCAGTTCTTC.

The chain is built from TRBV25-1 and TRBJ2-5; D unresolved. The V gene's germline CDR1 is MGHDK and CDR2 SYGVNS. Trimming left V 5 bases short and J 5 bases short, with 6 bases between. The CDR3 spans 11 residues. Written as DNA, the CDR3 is TGTGCCAGCAGTAGTAGGGAGACCCAGTACTTC. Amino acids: CASSSRETQYF.

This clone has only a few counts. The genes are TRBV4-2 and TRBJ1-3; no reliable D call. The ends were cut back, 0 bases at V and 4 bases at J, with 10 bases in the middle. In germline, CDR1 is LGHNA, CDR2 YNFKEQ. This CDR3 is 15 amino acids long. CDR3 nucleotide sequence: TGTGCCAGCAGCCAAGAACGGGTGGTCGGAAACACCATATATTTT. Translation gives CASSQERVVGNTIYF.

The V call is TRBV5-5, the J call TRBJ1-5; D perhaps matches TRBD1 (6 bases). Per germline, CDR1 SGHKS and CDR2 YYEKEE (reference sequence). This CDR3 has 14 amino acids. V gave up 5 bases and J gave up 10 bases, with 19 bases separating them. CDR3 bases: TGTGCCAGCAGTATACAGGGAGAATGGGCCCCCCAGCATTTT. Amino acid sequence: CASSIQGEWAPQHF.

In nucleotides, the CDR3 is TGCGCCAGCAGCCAAGTCCCCGTGGGGGTGCGGGTGGGGGAGCTGTTTTTT. As protein: CASSQVPVGVRVGELFF. The chain is built from TRBV4-1 and TRBJ2-2; D is tentatively TRBD1 or TRBD2 (5 bases each). The CDR3 runs 17 residues. The V gene's germline CDR1 is MGHRA and CDR2 YSYEKL. The germline V and J ends were trimmed by 1 base and 8 bases, with 20 bases remaining between them.

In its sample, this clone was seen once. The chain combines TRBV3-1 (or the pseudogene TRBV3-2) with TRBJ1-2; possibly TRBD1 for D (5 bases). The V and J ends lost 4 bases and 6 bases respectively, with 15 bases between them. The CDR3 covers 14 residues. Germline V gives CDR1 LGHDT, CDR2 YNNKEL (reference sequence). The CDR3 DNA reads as TGTGCCAGCAGCCCCGAGATCGGGGGGAATGGCTACACCTTC. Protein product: CASSPEIGGNGYTF.

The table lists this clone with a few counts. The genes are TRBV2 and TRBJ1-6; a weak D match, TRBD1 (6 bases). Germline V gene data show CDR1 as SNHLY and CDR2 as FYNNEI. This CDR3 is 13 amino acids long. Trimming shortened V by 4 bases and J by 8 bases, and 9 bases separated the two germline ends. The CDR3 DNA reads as TGTGCCAGCAGTGTATCAGGGGATTCACCCCTCCACTTT. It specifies CASSVSGDSPLHF.

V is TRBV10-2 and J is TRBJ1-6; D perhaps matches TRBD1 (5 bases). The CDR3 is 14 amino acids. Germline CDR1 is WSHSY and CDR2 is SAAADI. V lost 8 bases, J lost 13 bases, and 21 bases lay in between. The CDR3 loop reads CASAWGGRGEPLHF. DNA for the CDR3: TGCGCCAGCGCATGGGGAGGGCGGGGCGAGCCCCTCCACTTT.

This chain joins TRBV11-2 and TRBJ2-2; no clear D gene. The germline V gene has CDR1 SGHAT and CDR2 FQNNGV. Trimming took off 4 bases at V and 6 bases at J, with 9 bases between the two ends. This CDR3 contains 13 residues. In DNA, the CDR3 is TGTGCCAGCAGCTCCTCCGGACCCGGGGAGCTGTTTTTT. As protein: CASSSSGPGELFF.

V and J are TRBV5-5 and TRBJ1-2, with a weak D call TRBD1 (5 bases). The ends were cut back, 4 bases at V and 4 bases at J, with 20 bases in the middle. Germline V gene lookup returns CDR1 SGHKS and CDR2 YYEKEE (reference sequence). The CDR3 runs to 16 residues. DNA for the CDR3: TGTGCCAGCAGCCCGATGAAGGGGCAGTTGGGCTATGGCTACACCTTC. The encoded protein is CASSPMKGQLGYGYTF. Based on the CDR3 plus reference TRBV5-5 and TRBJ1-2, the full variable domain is DAGVTQSPTHLIKTRGQQVTLRCSPISGHKSVSWYQQVLGQGPQFIFQYYEKEERGRGNFPDRFSARQFPNYSSELNVNALLLGDSALYLCASSPMKGQLGYGYTFGSGTRLTVV.

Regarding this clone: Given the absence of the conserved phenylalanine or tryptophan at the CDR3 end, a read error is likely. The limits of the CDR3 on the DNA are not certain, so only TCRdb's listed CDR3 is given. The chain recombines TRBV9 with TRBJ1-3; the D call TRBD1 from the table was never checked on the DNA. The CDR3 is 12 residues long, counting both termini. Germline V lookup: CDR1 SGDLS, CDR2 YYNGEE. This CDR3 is CASRSSWRDRGR.

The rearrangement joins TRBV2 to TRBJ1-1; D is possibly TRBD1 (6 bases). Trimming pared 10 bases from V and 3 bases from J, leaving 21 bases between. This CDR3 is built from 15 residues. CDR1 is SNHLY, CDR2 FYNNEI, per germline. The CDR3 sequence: CATRAATGPHTEAFF. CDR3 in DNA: TGTGCCACCAGGGCCGCAACAGGGCCCCACACTGAAGCTTTCTTT.

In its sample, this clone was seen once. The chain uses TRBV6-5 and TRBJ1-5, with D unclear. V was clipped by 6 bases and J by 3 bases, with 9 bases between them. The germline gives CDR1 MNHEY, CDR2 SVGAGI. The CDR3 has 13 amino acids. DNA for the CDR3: TGTGCCAGCAGAGGACTTATCAATCAGCCCCAGCATTTT. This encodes CASRGLINQPQHF.

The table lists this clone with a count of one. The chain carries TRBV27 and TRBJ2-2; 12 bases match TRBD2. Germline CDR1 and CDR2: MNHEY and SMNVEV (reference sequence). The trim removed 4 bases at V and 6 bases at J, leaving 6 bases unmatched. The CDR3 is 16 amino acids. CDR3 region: CASSSLAGGFPGELFF. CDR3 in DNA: TGTGCCAGCAGTTCCCTAGCGGGGGGGTTTCCCGGGGAGCTGTTTTTT.

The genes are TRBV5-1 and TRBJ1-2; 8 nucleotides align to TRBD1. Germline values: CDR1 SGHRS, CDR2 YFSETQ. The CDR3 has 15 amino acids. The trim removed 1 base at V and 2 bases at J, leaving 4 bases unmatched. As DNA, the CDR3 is TGCGCCAGCAGCTTGACAGGGGGAACAAACTATGGCTACACCTTC. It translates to CASSLTGGTNYGYTF.

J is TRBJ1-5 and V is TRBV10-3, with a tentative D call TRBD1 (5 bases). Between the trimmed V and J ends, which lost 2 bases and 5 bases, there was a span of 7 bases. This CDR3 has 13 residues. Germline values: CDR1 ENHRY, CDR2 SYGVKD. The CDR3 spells CAISEGGYQPQHF. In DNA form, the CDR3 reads TGTGCCATCAGTGAGGGGGGGTATCAGCCCCAGCATTTT.

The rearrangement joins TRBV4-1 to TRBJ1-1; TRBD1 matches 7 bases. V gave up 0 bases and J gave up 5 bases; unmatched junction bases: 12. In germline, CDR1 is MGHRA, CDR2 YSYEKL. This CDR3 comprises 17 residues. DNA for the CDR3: TGCGCCAGCAGCCAAGAGGCGATTGACAGGGTCAAAACTGAAGCTTTCTTT. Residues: CASSQEAIDRVKTEAFF.

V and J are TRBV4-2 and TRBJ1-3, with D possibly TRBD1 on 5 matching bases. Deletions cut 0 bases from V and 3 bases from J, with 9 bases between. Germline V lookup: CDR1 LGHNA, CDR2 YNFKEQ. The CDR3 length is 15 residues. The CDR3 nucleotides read TGTGCCAGCAGCCAAGATCGGGGGGTTGGAAACACCATATATTTT. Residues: CASSQDRGVGNTIYF.

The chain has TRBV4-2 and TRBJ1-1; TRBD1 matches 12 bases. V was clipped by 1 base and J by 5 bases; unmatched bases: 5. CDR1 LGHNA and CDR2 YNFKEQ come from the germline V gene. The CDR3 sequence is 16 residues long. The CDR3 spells CASSQGGTGGQTEAFF. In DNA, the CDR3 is TGTGCCAGCAGCCAAGGGGGGACAGGGGGCCAAACTGAAGCTTTCTTT.

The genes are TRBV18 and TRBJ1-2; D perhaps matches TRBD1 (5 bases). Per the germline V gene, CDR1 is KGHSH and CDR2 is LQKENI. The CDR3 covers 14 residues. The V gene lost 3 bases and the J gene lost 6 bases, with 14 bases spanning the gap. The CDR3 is CASSPGDRLNGYTF. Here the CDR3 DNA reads TGTGCCAGCTCACCTGGGGACCGGCTTAATGGCTACACCTTC.

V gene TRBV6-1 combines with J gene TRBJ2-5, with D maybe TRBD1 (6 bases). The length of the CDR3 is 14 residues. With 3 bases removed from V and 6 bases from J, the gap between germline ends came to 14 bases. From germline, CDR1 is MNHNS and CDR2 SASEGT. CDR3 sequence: CASSDAGTTKTQYF. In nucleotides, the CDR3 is TGTGCCAGCAGTGACGCCGGGACAACGAAGACCCAGTACTTC.

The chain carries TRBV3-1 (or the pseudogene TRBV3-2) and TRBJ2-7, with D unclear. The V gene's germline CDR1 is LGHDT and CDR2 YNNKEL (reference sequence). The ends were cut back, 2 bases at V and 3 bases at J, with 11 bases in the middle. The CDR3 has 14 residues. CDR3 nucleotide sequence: TGTGCCAGCAGCCAAAGTCCCAGCTACTACGAGCAGTACTTC. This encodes CASSQSPSYYEQYF.

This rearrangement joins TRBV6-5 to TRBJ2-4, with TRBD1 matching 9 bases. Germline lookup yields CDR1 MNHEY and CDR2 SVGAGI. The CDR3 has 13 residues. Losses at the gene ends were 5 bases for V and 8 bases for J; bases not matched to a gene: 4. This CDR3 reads CASSTGGTDIQYF. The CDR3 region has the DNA TGTGCCAGCAGTACAGGGGGCACGGACATTCAGTACTTC.

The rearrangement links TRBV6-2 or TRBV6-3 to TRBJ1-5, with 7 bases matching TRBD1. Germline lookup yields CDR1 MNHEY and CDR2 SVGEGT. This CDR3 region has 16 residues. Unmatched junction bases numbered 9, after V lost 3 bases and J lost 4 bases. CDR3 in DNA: TGTGCCAGCAGTTATCGGTTCGGGACAGCAAATCAGCCCCAGCATTTT. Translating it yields CASSYRFGTANQPQHF.